Detailed here is one T cell receptor (beta chain). The target antigen is unknown. This specimen comes from a study of blood T cells in healthy people across ages. Overall study findings and caveats: PBMC samples, being unsorted, prevented any conclusive comparison of naive and antigen-experienced cells. Investigators viewed diversity estimates from one million T cells as underestimates, the study reported.

There are 13 residues in the CDR3. Trimming removed 5 bases from V and 6 bases from J; junction bases left unmatched: 7. The use of a sample-barcoded 5' primer and a J-beta primer mix characterized a second PCR of 7 to 11 cycles. Via MiXCR, TCRdb re-called the 5' RACE reads, giving one row per CDR3 protein. The data contain some 1,000,000 distinct CDR3 sequences, around 25% of them seen just once; the ten biggest clones take up approximately 0.75%. This sample also belongs to another study, concerning T cells of mothers and their children. That paper notes: Healthy Caucasian mothers, a few in number, and their six children were the donors. The output of TCR recombination is shaped by thymic selection similarly in related and unrelated pairs.

Specimen: blood. This TCR came from a girl aged 2 to 10 in good health. The gene calls are TRBV12-3 or TRBV12-4 and TRBJ2-7, with 7 bases aligning to TRBD1. This CDR3 is CASSVDRIGEQYF. In nucleotides, the CDR3 is TGTGCCAGCAGTGTGGACAGGATTGGCGAGCAGTACTTC.